This entry lists 13 T cell receptor beta chains sequenced from one sample in a study of cytomegalovirus exposure and HLA in healthy donors. PCR was performed using 60 Vbeta and 13 Jbeta primers. The data were produced by immunoSEQ multiplex PCR, yet TCRdb's version contains in-frame clones alone and is incomplete. This sample has about 140,000 clones, with around three quarters found just once. Sequencing input: PBMCs. These receptors all come from a man between 40 and 49 years old in good health and CMV-seronegative.

V usage is TRBV14 and J usage is TRBJ2-1; 8 bases line up with TRBD1. J was trimmed by 9 bases and V by 2 bases; bases with no gene match: 15. The CDR3 covers 17 residues. From germline, CDR1 is SGHDN and CDR2 FVKESK. The CDR3 DNA sequence: TGTGCCAGCAGCCAAAGAAGGGGTAACAGGGGGGACCTTGAGCAGTTCTTC. Its protein is CASSQRRGNRGDLEQFF.

The chain joins TRBV4-2 to TRBJ2-7; D is possibly TRBD2 (5 bases). With the DNA end fitting TRBJ2-1 better, the J assignment may be wrong. The CDR3 consists of 14 residues. Germline loops: CDR1 LGHNA, CDR2 YNFKEQ. DNA for the CDR3: TGTGCCAGCAGCCATGGGGAGTCGCACAATGAGCAGTTCTTC. It codes for CASSHGESHNEQFF.

This clone is classed as medium-sized (0.01 to 0.1%). This sample includes further DNA sequences coding for the same CDR3. This chain links TRBV7-9 with TRBJ2-7, with D maybe TRBD1 (6 bases). The germline gives CDR1 SEHNR, CDR2 FQNEAQ (reference sequence). There are 12 residues in the CDR3. V was pared by 4 bases and J by 4 bases, with 8 bases between. CDR3 sequence reads: CASSYTGYEQYF. In DNA form, the CDR3 reads TGTGCCAGCAGCTACACAGGGTACGAGCAGTACTTC.

The chain is built from TRBV7-2 and TRBJ2-7; the D gene is possibly TRBD2 (6 bases). There are 19 residues in the CDR3. The V gene's germline CDR1 is SGHTA and CDR2 FQGNSA. The V and J ends lost 2 bases and 3 bases respectively, with 26 bases between them. CDR3 protein: CASSLLAGGGAGLLYEQYF. CDR3 DNA sequence: TGTGCCAGCAGCTTACTAGCAGGCGGAGGGGCGGGCCTCCTCTACGAGCAGTACTTC.

The chain recombines TRBV19 with TRBJ2-5; a weak D match, TRBD1 (6 bases). The germline gives CDR1 LNHDA, CDR2 SQIVND (reference sequence). The CDR3 spans 16 residues. V lost 5 bases and J lost 2, with 18 bases in between. Here the CDR3 reads CASSEPLGRGQETQYF. The CDR3 DNA reads as TGTGCCAGTAGTGAACCTCTCGGTAGGGGGCAAGAGACCCAGTACTTC. Full variable domain (outside the CDR3, taken from reference TRBV19 and TRBJ2-5): DGGITQSPKYLFRKEGQNVTLSCEQNLNHDAMYWYRQDPGQGLRLIYYSQIVNDFQKGDIAEGYSVSREKKESFPLTVTSAQKNPTAFYLCASSEPLGRGQETQYFGPGTRLLVL.

V gene TRBV28 combines with J gene TRBJ2-1; 13 bases fit TRBD2. The germline gives CDR1 MDHEN, CDR2 SYDVKM. This CDR3 is built from 17 residues. This CDR3 is CATVGLAGEAPWDEQFF. The CDR3 nucleotides read TGTGCGACGGTAGGACTAGCGGGAGAGGCCCCTTGGGATGAGCAGTTCTTC.

The rearrangement links TRBV6-6 to TRBJ2-5, with a weak D call TRBD1 (6 bases). The CDR3 runs to 13 residues. V gave up 1 base and J gave up 5 bases, with 8 bases separating them. Germline loops: CDR1 MNHNY, CDR2 SVGAGI (reference sequence). CDR3 DNA: TGTGCCAGCAGTTACTACAGGGACGAGACCCAGTACTTC. Translation: CASSYYRDETQYF.

The chain recombines TRBV10-3 with TRBJ2-7; maybe TRBD1 (7 bases). Germline V gives CDR1 ENHRY, CDR2 SYGVKD. The CDR3 covers 15 residues. The V gene lost 6 bases and the J gene lost 0 bases, with 15 bases spanning the gap. The CDR3 coding sequence is TGTGCCATCAGGGCGGGACAGACAGTCTCCTACGAGCAGTACTTC. It specifies CAIRAGQTVSYEQYF.

This clone was seen a few times. The chain recombines TRBV10-3 with TRBJ2-1; 11 bases agree with TRBD2. V shed 3 bases, J shed 9 bases, and the junction held 10 bases outside the gene matches. This CDR3 is built from 16 residues. Germline V gene data show CDR1 as ENHRY and CDR2 as SYGVKD. CDR3 coding DNA: TGTGCCATCAGTGATCGGGTAGCGGGGGGGCAGAGTGAGCAGTTCTTC. This translates into CAISDRVAGGQSEQFF.

V is TRBV30 and J is TRBJ2-3; 11 bases are shared with TRBD1. Trimming removed 1 base from V and 4 bases from J; junction bases left unmatched: 1. This CDR3 comprises 14 residues. Germline V CDR1 and CDR2: GTSNPN, SVGIG (reference sequence). This CDR3 reads CAWSAGQGADTQYF. CDR3 bases: TGTGCCTGGAGTGCGGGACAGGGGGCAGATACGCAGTATTTT.

The chain combines TRBV12-5 with TRBJ1-1, with a possible D match to TRBD1 (5 bases). This CDR3 has 13 residues. Trimming left V 2 bases short and J 4 bases short, with 8 bases between. Germline V gene data show CDR1 as LGHNT and CDR2 as FRNRAP. The CDR3 here is CASGLTQGTEAFF. The CDR3 coding sequence is TGTGCTAGTGGTTTGACCCAGGGCACTGAAGCTTTCTTT. Looking up the rest from reference TRBV12-5 and TRBJ1-1 gives the full variable domain: DARVTQTPRHKVTEMGQEVTMRCQPILGHNTVFWYRQTMMQGLELLAYFRNRAPLDDSGMPKDRFSAEMPDATLATLKIQPSEPRDSAVYFCASGLTQGTEAFFGQGTRLTVV.

The rearrangement links TRBV19 to TRBJ2-5, with D possibly being TRBD2 (6 bases). In germline, CDR1 is LNHDA, CDR2 SQIVND (reference sequence). This CDR3 comprises 16 residues. V was pared by 6 bases and J by 0 bases, with 17 bases between. The CDR3 sequence is CASSLLGGAHQETQYF. CDR3 sequence (DNA): TGTGCCAGTAGCCTATTGGGGGGAGCCCACCAAGAGACCCAGTACTTC.

The chain is built from TRBV7-3 and TRBJ2-3, with 8 bases aligning to TRBD2. The length of the CDR3 is 17 residues. The J segment lost 5 bases and the V segment lost 2 bases, leaving 12 bases of the junction unmatched. Germline V gene data show CDR1 as SGHTA and CDR2 as FQGTGA. The CDR3 here is CASSLRSGLAGGDTQYF. CDR3 sequence (DNA): TGTGCCAGCAGCTTACGGTCCGGTCTAGCGGGTGGAGATACGCAGTATTTT.